What follows are 29 T cell receptor beta chains derived from one specimen sequenced in a study of CD8+CD57+ T cells in acquired aplastic anemia. Before being chosen for sequencing, patients had shown CD8+CD57+ cell expansion by flow cytometry. The TCR beta profiling, which covered VDJ combination and CDR3 sequence, was carried out using genomic DNA as the template. MiXCR was run by TCRdb on the reads, yielding one entry per CDR3 protein. The data show more than 200,000 distinct CDR3 sequences, roughly 50% seen once. The sample comprised sorted CD4+, CD8+, or CD8+CD57+ T cells (not recorded which) from PBMCs. These receptors were obtained from a human donor with aplastic anemia.

The rearrangement links TRBV14 to TRBJ1-3; no clear D gene. This CDR3 has 14 amino acids. Germline lookup yields CDR1 SGHDN and CDR2 FVKESK. Trimming pared 1 base from V and 4 bases from J, leaving 8 bases between. The CDR3 DNA sequence: TGTGCCAGCAGCCAAGGTTGGTCAGGAAACACCATATATTTT. It is translated as CASSQGWSGNTIYF. Variable domain in full (rest from reference TRBV14 and TRBJ1-3): EAGVTQFPSHSVIEKGQTVTLRCDPISGHDNLYWYRRVMGKEIKFLLHFVKESKQDESGMPNNRFLAERTGGTYSTLKVQPAELEDSGVYFCASSQGWSGNTIYFGEGSWLTVV.

The rearrangement uses TRBV15 and TRBJ1-1, with 9 positions matching TRBD1. Germline V gene lookup returns CDR1 LNHNV and CDR2 YYDKDF (reference sequence). This CDR3 contains 15 residues. Trimming at V came to 3 bases and at J to 7 bases, leaving 9 bases not matched to a gene. The CDR3 spells CATSSVKQGAGEAFF. CDR3 DNA: TGTGCCACCAGCAGTGTTAAACAGGGGGCGGGTGAAGCTTTCTTT.

The rearrangement uses TRBV7-2 and TRBJ2-7, with TRBD2 identical over 7 bases. The germline V gene has CDR1 SGHTA and CDR2 FQGNSA. This CDR3 has 14 residues. The V and J ends lost 8 bases and 2 bases, in that order; junction bases with no gene match: 9. The CDR3 coding sequence is TGTGCCAGCGGCCGCCGGGCGGGGGCCTACGAGCAGTACTTC. This gives the protein CASGRRAGAYEQYF.

This chain links TRBV19 with TRBJ1-6, with D possibly being TRBD1 (5 bases). The CDR3 contains 15 residues. Trimming stripped 4 bases from V and 9 bases from J, with 16 bases between. Germline lookup yields CDR1 LNHDA and CDR2 SQIVND (reference sequence). CDR3 residues: CASSSFSSGGSPLHF. The DNA for the CDR3 is TGTGCCAGTAGTAGCTTTTCTAGCGGGGGTTCACCCCTCCACTTT.

In this sample, this clonotype turned up many times. The chain joins TRBV12-3 or TRBV12-4 to TRBJ1-3; tentative D call: TRBD1 (5 bases). Deletions cut 6 bases from V and 3 bases from J, with 15 bases between. This CDR3 spans 15 amino acids. The CDR3 region is CASSPAGRLGNTIYF. The CDR3 nucleotides are TGTGCCAGCAGCCCGGCGGGACGACTTGGAAACACCATATATTTT.

The chain joins TRBV5-1 to TRBJ2-7, with D maybe TRBD2 (5 bases). The germline V gene encodes CDR1 SGHRS and CDR2 YFSETQ. The CDR3 loop spans 14 amino acids. Trimming took off 3 bases at V and 3 bases at J, with 13 bases between the two ends. CDR3 residues: CASSSWGENYEQYF. Here the CDR3 DNA reads TGCGCCAGCAGCTCCTGGGGAGAGAACTACGAGCAGTACTTC.

About this clonotype itself: Possible read error: a much larger clone is one base away. The chain joins TRBV6-5 to TRBJ1-5; D ambiguous. This CDR3 is 13 amino acids long. Germline V CDR1 and CDR2: MNHEY, SVGAGI. The CDR3 protein is CASSEQTNRPQHF. CDR3 DNA sequence: TGTGCCAGCAGTGAACAGACCAATCGGCCCCAGCATTTT.

The chain joins TRBV24-1 to TRBJ2-1; no reliable D call. The CDR3 consists of 16 residues. V shed 3 bases and J shed 2 bases, with 13 bases lying between them. Germline V CDR1 and CDR2: KGHDR, SFDVKD. The CDR3 loop reads CATSDPGYDTYNEQFF. CDR3 nucleotide sequence: TGTGCCACCAGTGATCCCGGGTATGACACCTACAATGAGCAGTTCTTC.

Notes on this clonotype: One end of the junction fails to match germline, which may point to a read error. The chain links TRBV6-5 to TRBJ1-2; D unclear. Germline V gene data show CDR1 as MNHEY and CDR2 as SVGAGI. This CDR3 has 15 amino acids. The DNA of the CDR3 is TGTGCCAGCAGTTACTCGAAATTGAAGTTCTATGGCCACACCTTC. It specifies CASSYSKLKFYGHTF.

This clonotype has a count of ten or more. The CDR3, as DNA: TGTGCCAGCAGTGAAGTGGGGGCATCCGCTATGAACACTGAAGCTTTCTTT. Residues: CASSEVGASAMNTEAFF. V and J are TRBV2 and TRBJ1-1, with D possibly TRBD1 on 6 matching bases. Germline V gene lookup returns CDR1 SNHLY and CDR2 FYNNEI. The CDR3 sequence is 17 residues long. V gave up 1 base and J gave up 0 bases, with 15 bases separating them.

This clonotype was detected many times. The CDR3, as DNA: TGCAGTGCTAGAGGGGACGGCATTCAAAACATTCAGTACTTC. This sequence encodes CSARGDGIQNIQYF. The rearrangement uses TRBV20-1 and TRBJ2-4; D possibly uses TRBD1 or TRBD2 (5 bases each). CDR1 and CDR2 from the germline V gene are DFQATT and SNEGSKA (reference sequence). This CDR3 has 14 amino acids. The ends were cut back, 1 base at V and 5 bases at J, with 12 bases in the middle.

The table lists this clonotype with many counts. The gene calls are TRBV12-3 or TRBV12-4 and TRBJ1-5, with a tentative D call TRBD1 (6 bases). V was trimmed by 5 bases and J by 3 bases, leaving 17 bases between them. The CDR3 has 16 residues. CDR3 sequence: CASSRGQRPDNQPQHF. The CDR3 DNA reads TGTGCCAGCAGTAGAGGACAGCGGCCCGACAATCAGCCCCAGCATTTT.

Note on this clonotype: A much larger clone sits a single nucleotide away, making a read error possible. The chain joins TRBV6-1 to TRBJ2-3; TRBD2 agrees at 7 bases. In germline, CDR1 is MNHNS, CDR2 SASEGT. V lost 8 bases and J lost 3; bases outside the gene matches: 5. This CDR3 comprises 13 residues. The CDR3 DNA follows: TGTGCCAGCGGAGGAGCGGGGACAGATACGCAGTATTTT. Translated: CASGGAGTDTQYF.

A remark on this clonotype: With a much larger clone just one base away, this may be a read error. As the CDR3 is not closed by the conserved phenylalanine or tryptophan, this likely results from a read error. This chain uses TRBV25-1 with TRBJ2-7; 7 nucleotides line up with TRBD2. This CDR3 is built from 16 residues. From germline, CDR1 is MGHDK and CDR2 SYGVNS. With 5 bases clipped from V and 0 bases from J, the junction kept 10 bases outside the gene matches. This chain's CDR3 is CASSPGGTANSYEQYL. The CDR3 DNA reads TGTGCCAGCAGTCCCGGGGGGACCGCCAACTCCTACGAGCAGTACCTC.

With respect to this clonotype: An end of the junction does not agree with germline; a read error may underlie this. CDR3 region: CATSDQTLAGGTPDTQYF. The CDR3 DNA reads as TGTGCCACCAGTGACCAAACACTAGCGGGGGGTACACCAGATACGCAGTATTTT. This chain uses TRBV25-1 with TRBJ2-3; 12 positions match TRBD2. In germline, CDR1 is MGHDK, CDR2 SYGVNS. This CDR3 is 18 amino acids long. The whole variable domain, remainder taken from reference TRBV25-1 and TRBJ2-3, is EADIYQTPRYLVIGTGKKITLECSQTMGHDKMYWYQQDPGMELHLIHYSYGVNSTEKGDLSSESTVSRIRTEHFPLTLESARPSHTSQYLCATSDQTLAGGTPDTQYFGPGTRLTVL.

This clonotype appeared many times. The J gene is TRBJ2-2, the V gene TRBV12-3 or TRBV12-4; 12 bases align to TRBD1. CDR3 length: 17 residues. Losses at the gene ends were 6 bases for V and 7 bases for J; bases not matched to a gene: 12. Written as DNA, the CDR3 is TGTGCCAGCAGCCATCCCCGGGACAGGGGGCTTGGCGGGGAGCTGTTTTTT. As protein: CASSHPRDRGLGGELFF.

This clonotype was recorded many times. The chain combines TRBV5-1 with TRBJ2-1; 8 bases match TRBD1. With 4 bases clipped from V and 6 bases from J, the junction kept 3 bases outside the gene matches. The CDR3 is made up of 13 amino acids. The germline gives CDR1 SGHRS, CDR2 YFSETQ. CDR3 amino acids: CASSAGQVNEQFF. As DNA, the CDR3 is TGCGCCAGCAGCGCGGGACAGGTCAATGAGCAGTTCTTC.

This sequence joins TRBV3-1 and TRBJ1-2; the D gene is possibly TRBD1 (5 bases). This CDR3 comprises 15 residues. The V and J ends lost 0 bases and 4 bases respectively, with 12 bases between them. Germline CDR1 LGHDT, CDR2 YNNKEL (reference sequence). This CDR3 is CASSQDFRGPYGYTF. CDR3 nucleotide sequence: TGTGCCAGCAGCCAAGATTTTAGGGGACCCTATGGCTACACCTTC.

This clonotype was found many times. CDR3 DNA: TGTGCCAGCAGCTCTAGTATGGCCCACTACGAGCAGTACTTC. Translation gives CASSSSMAHYEQYF. The chain joins TRBV7-9 to TRBJ2-7, with D unresolved. The CDR3 has 14 amino acids. Between the trimmed V and J ends, which lost 4 bases and 3 bases, there was a span of 13 bases. Germline V gene sequence: CDR1 SEHNR, CDR2 FQNEAQ (reference sequence).

The J gene is TRBJ1-1, the V gene TRBV29-1; 8 bases are shared with TRBD1. Germline V gene lookup returns CDR1 SQVTM and CDR2 ANQGSEA. The CDR3 runs 12 residues. With 8 bases clipped from V and 6 bases from J, the junction kept 8 bases outside the gene matches. The CDR3 DNA reads TGCAGCCCGCTCGACAGGGGCGCTGAAGCTTTCTTT. It codes for CSPLDRGAEAFF.

This clonotype was seen ten or more times. The V call is TRBV6-4, the J call TRBJ1-5; tentatively, D is TRBD1 (6 bases). In germline, CDR1 is MRHNA, CDR2 SNTAGT. V was pared by 4 bases and J by 6 bases, with 13 bases between. The CDR3 contains 14 residues. CDR3 sequence (DNA): TGTGCCAGCAGTGTGGAAGGGGGAGGTCAGCCCCAGCATTTT. Amino acid sequence: CASSVEGGGQPQHF.

The V gene is TRBV20-1, the J gene TRBJ2-5; a possible D gene is TRBD2 (5 bases). Trimming took 0 bases from V and 5 from J, leaving 10 bases between them. The length of the CDR3 is 13 residues. Germline assignment: CDR1 DFQATT and CDR2 SNEGSKA (reference sequence). This CDR3 reads CSARDIASETQYF. DNA for the CDR3: TGCAGTGCTAGAGATATAGCGTCGGAGACCCAGTACTTC.

The sample holds many counts of this clonotype. The J gene is TRBJ2-7, the V gene TRBV2; tentative D call: TRBD2 (5 bases). The CDR3 totals 14 residues. Germline CDR1 SNHLY, CDR2 FYNNEI. V was trimmed by 8 bases and J by 1 base, leaving 15 bases between them. The CDR3 loop is CASSLLRTSYEQYF. CDR3 bases: TGTGCCAGCTCCCTATTACGGACTTCCTACGAGCAGTACTTC. The complete variable domain, with remaining parts taken from reference TRBV2 and TRBJ2-7, reads EPEVTQTPSHQVTQMGQEVILRCVPISNHLYFYWYRQILGQKVEFLVSFYNNEISEKSEIFDDQFSVERPDGSNFTLKIRSTKLEDSAMYFCASSLLRTSYEQYFGPGTRLTVT.

This clonotype was seen many times. V usage is TRBV19 and J usage is TRBJ2-7, with D possibly matching TRBD1 (5 bases). Germline V gene sequence: CDR1 LNHDA, CDR2 SQIVND (reference sequence). V was pared by 3 bases and J by 5 bases, with 11 bases between. The CDR3 consists of 13 residues. CDR3 nucleotide sequence: TGTGCCAGTAGTATTCAGGGTTCAAACGAGCAGTACTTC. Protein product: CASSIQGSNEQYF.

The chain is built from TRBV18 and TRBJ2-7, with unresolved D. Germline V lookup: CDR1 KGHSH, CDR2 LQKENI. Trimming left V 6 bases short and J 0 bases short, with 12 bases between. The CDR3 extends over 14 amino acids. CDR3 nucleotide sequence: TGTGCCAGCTCGGAAGGACGGACCTCCTACGAGCAGTACTTC. It translates to CASSEGRTSYEQYF. The full variable domain, completed using reference TRBV18 and TRBJ2-7, is NAGVMQNPRHLVRRRGQEARLRCSPMKGHSHVYWYRQLPEEGLKFMVYLQKENIIDESGMPKERFSAEFPKEGPSILRIQQVVRGDSAAYFCASSEGRTSYEQYFGPGTRLTVT.

The chain joins TRBV27 to TRBJ1-5, with D possibly matching TRBD1 (5 bases). The CDR3 runs to 16 residues. Looked up from germline, CDR1 is MNHEY and CDR2 is SMNVEV (reference sequence). V was cut by 2 bases and J by 0 bases, with 11 bases left in between. The CDR3 sequence: CASSLGQGYSNQPQHF. As DNA, the CDR3 is TGTGCCAGCAGTTTAGGGCAGGGCTATAGCAATCAGCCCCAGCATTTT.

The chain has TRBV29-1 and TRBJ1-1, with TRBD1 as a possible D gene (6 bases). The CDR3 is made up of 12 amino acids. Trimming pared 8 bases from V and 3 bases from J, leaving 13 bases between. The germline V gene has CDR1 SQVTM and CDR2 ANQGSEA. The CDR3: CSWGQDYTEAFF. The CDR3 DNA reads as TGCAGCTGGGGACAAGATTACACTGAAGCTTTCTTT.

This clonotype was observed a handful of times. V and J are TRBV3-1 and TRBJ1-5; D remains ambiguous. CDR3 length: 17 amino acids. The V gene's germline CDR1 is LGHDT and CDR2 YNNKEL (reference sequence). V lost 0 bases, J lost 2 bases, and 14 bases lay in between. CDR3 nucleotide sequence: TGTGCCAGCAGCCAAGATCTCCACCCCCCTGGCAATCAGCCCCAGCATTTT. It codes for CASSQDLHPPGNQPQHF.

The chain carries TRBV20-1 and TRBJ1-5, with D possibly TRBD1 on 5 matching bases. V was pared by 0 bases and J by 0 bases, with 18 bases between. This CDR3 contains 18 residues. CDR1 DFQATT and CDR2 SNEGSKA come from the germline V gene (reference sequence). CDR3 protein: CSARDPRQGGDSNQPQHF. The CDR3 bases are TGCAGTGCTAGAGATCCCCGTCAGGGAGGAGATAGCAATCAGCCCCAGCATTTT.